This T cell receptor (beta chain) was captured by sequencing in a study of CD8 T cells in Susac syndrome. CDR3 length: 14 amino acids. The V and J ends lost 5 bases and 5 bases respectively, with 15 bases between them. With random hexamers, 0.5 to 1 ug RNA was reverse transcribed. MiXCR, run by TCRdb on the immunoSEQ multiplex PCR reads, gives a single entry per CDR3 protein. This sample has fewer than 150,000 distinct CDR3 sequences; around 91% occur once, and the top ten carry around 0.24%. Sequencing of TCR beta, carried out with a high-throughput approach, was applied to CD8+ and CD4+ T cells from the blood.

The clonotype was recovered from a human donor with multiple sclerosis. V is TRBV12-3 or TRBV12-4 and J is TRBJ2-5; a possible D gene is TRBD2 (5 bases). The sample consisted of CD8+ T cells from PBMCs. DNA of the CDR3: TGTGCCAGCAGTAGAACCGGGGTAAGGGAGACCCAGTACTTC. Protein product: CASSRTGVRETQYF.